The entry below describes one T cell receptor beta chain. Its antigen remains undetermined. One base away there is no much larger clone; base qualities are not given. These data belong to a study of blood T cell repertoires in COVID-19 (dated by TCRdb to the early 2020s). About the investigation overall: Samples covering the acute and convalescent phases of COVID-19 were provided by collaborators in the United States, Italy and Spain. The material from the prospective study consisted of cDNA or gDNA derived from T cells, B-cell-depleted T cells, or PBMCs. The dataset comprised deeply sampled blood TCRbeta repertoires from subjects exposed to, actively infected with, or recovered from COVID-19. The repertoires were released in a freely available public database intended as a resource for research on the immune response to SARS-CoV-2. The samples were drawn from two sources: the first 160 participants of the ongoing ImmuneRACE study, and 950 to 1,500 subjects contributed by 6 global collaborators. A de-identified subject ID, COVID-19 status, age in years and sex were almost always included in the sample metadata. Where HLA class I and class II types were available, the types were taken from metadata supplied by the sample provider, not from assay-based typing. General study outcomes and caveats: The quantity of clinical and demographic metadata differed by source and by participant and was supplied without curation.

V was cut back by 6 bases and J by 8 bases, leaving a gap of 12 bases between them. The cysteine opens and the phenylalanine closes a CDR3 of 12 amino acids. Solely the CDR3 DNA is kept, with 36 bases framed from the first base. TCRbeta CDR3 regions were amplified from genomic DNA by means of the immunoSEQ Assay, a bias-controlled multiplex PCR. As for how the authors treated the data: The number of nucleated cells in each sample was estimated by amplification of reference gene primers within the assay. To quantify the absolute abundance of each unique TCRbeta CDR3 rearrangement, sequence reads were collapsed and filtered. For each sample, productive Simpson clonality was calculated as the square root of Simpson's diversity index over productive rearrangements. The clones in this table, taken by TCRdb from immuneACCESS, are in-frame only. Not every clone is retained; where verified, under half of the shortfall comes from an unresolved V gene, and the cause of the rest is unknown. Clone size and V and J calls were adopted from that table, with D and trimming inferred from the DNA. This sample gives 400,000 or so clones in total; 90% of them show up just once. The ten largest clones take up 0.6% of the sample.

In the prospective study, participants were about 18 to 89 years old, resided in approximately 22 geographic areas of the United States, and were enrolled through a virtual design. In the prospective study, cohorts were assigned on the basis of participant-reported clinical history obtained from a screening survey and a study questionnaire. ImmuneRACE Cohort 3 recovered participants were defined by two consecutive negative NP/OP PCR tests, healthcare professional clearance, or symptom resolution. In the prospective study, whole blood, serum and a nasopharyngeal or oropharyngeal swab were collected from each participant by mobile phlebotomists. Additional blood draws and questionnaires over an approximately two-month period could optionally be provided by prospective study participants. Before DNA extraction, blood samples from the prospective study were shipped at room temperature or frozen.

This TCR derives from a young man who had recovered from COVID-19. The material sequenced was PBMCs or T cells enriched from blood (not recorded which). The sequence is built from TRBV12-3 or TRBV12-4 and TRBJ2-3; the D segment cannot be called with confidence. The CDR3 protein sequence reads: CASSPEGVTQYF. The sequenced DNA is TGTGCCAGCAGCCCGGAAGGAGTTACGCAGTATTTT.